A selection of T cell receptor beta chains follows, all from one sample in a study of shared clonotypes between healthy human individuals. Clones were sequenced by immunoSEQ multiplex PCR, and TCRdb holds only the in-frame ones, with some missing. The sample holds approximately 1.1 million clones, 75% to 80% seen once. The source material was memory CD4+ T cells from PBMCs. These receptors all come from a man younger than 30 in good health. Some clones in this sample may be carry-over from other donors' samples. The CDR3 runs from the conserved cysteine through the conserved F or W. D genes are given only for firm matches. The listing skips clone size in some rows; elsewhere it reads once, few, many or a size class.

DNA: TGTGCCAGCACCCGGGACAGGGTGGTGCATGGAGATACGCAGTATTTT
CDR3: CASTRDRVVHGDTQYF
size: once
J: TRBJ2-3
V: TRBV2
D: TRBD1

DNA: TGTGCCAGCAGCTTGTACCTAGCGGGAGTAACAGATACGCAGTATTTT
CDR3: CASSLYLAGVTDTQYF
size: .
J: TRBJ2-3
V: TRBV5-4
D: TRBD2

DNA: TGTGCCAGCTCACCAATTAGAGTCTCTAGCGGGAGCTATGAGCAGTTCTTC
CDR3: CASSPIRVSSGSYEQFF
size: .
J: TRBJ2-1
V: TRBV18
D: TRBD2

DNA: TGTGCCAGCAGTGAGGAGAGCAATCAGCCCCAGCATTTT
CDR3: CASSEESNQPQHF
size: .
J: TRBJ1-5
V: TRBV2
D: .

DNA: TGTGCCAGCTCCGGGACAGGGTTTGATGAGCAGTTCTTC
CDR3: CASSGTGFDEQFF
size: .
J: TRBJ2-1
V: TRBV18
D: TRBD1

DNA: TGTGCCAGCAGTGACAACTGGCCCCGACATGAGCAGTTCTTC
CDR3: CASSDNWPRHEQFF
size: few
J: TRBJ2-1
V: TRBV6-1
D: .

DNA: TGTGCCAGCAGAAAACAGGGGGCCCCGCGAGGGAACACTGAAGCTTTCTTT
CDR3: CASRKQGAPRGNTEAFF
size: few
J: TRBJ1-1
V: TRBV28
D: TRBD1

DNA: TGCGCCAGCAGCTTGGACAGGGTTGAAAAACTGTTTTTT
CDR3: CASSLDRVEKLFF
size: .
J: TRBJ1-4
V: TRBV5-1
D: .

DNA: TGTGCCAGCTCCCCGAGGACGGACTCCTACGAGCAGTACTTC
CDR3: CASSPRTDSYEQYF
size: .
J: TRBJ2-7
V: TRBV18
D: .

DNA: TGTGCCACCAGCAGCTGGGGGCACACCTACGAGCAGTACTTC
CDR3: CATSSWGHTYEQYF
size: once
J: TRBJ2-7
V: TRBV15
D: .

DNA: TGTGCCAGCAGCCAGGGGACTAGGGATTACAATGAGCAGTTCTTC
CDR3: CASSQGTRDYNEQFF
size: .
J: TRBJ2-1
V: TRBV4-2
D: TRBD2

DNA: TGTGCCAGCAGCTTGTACCAGTCGTCTACTGGAAACACCATATATTTT
CDR3: CASSLYQSSTGNTIYF
size: .
J: TRBJ1-3
V: TRBV5-4
D: .

DNA: TGTGCCAGCAGCCCTGACCCGGGAACTGAAGCTTTCTTT
CDR3: CASSPDPGTEAFF
size: few
J: TRBJ1-1
V: TRBV2
D: .

DNA: TGTGCCAGCAGCGAACAGGGGAGCCATAATGAAAAACTGTTTTTT
CDR3: CASSEQGSHNEKLFF
size: .
J: TRBJ1-4
V: TRBV2
D: TRBD1

DNA: TGCGCCAGCAGCCCGGGTCTTAGAGGGGACGAGCAGTACTTC
CDR3: CASSPGLRGDEQYF
size: .
J: TRBJ2-7
V: TRBV4-3
D: .

DNA: TGTGCCTGCAAGACAGGGCGTCGGACCGGGGAGCTGTTTTTT
CDR3: CACKTGRRTGELFF
size: .
J: TRBJ2-2
V: TRBV30
D: TRBD1

DNA: TGCGCCAGCAGCTTGGGGACTAGCTTGTACGAGCAGTACTTC
CDR3: CASSLGTSLYEQYF
size: .
J: TRBJ2-7
V: TRBV5-1
D: TRBD2

DNA: TGTGCCAGCTCACCTATTATAGGACAGGCGTTGGACACTGAAGCTTTCTTT
CDR3: CASSPIIGQALDTEAFF
size: .
J: TRBJ1-1
V: TRBV18
D: TRBD1

DNA: TGTGCCTGGAGTCGGCAGGGATTTTCACCCCTCCACTTT
CDR3: CAWSRQGFSPLHF
size: once
J: TRBJ1-6
V: TRBV30
D: .

DNA: TGTGCCAGCAGCGTACAGTCGTCCAACACTGAAGCTTTCTTT
CDR3: CASSVQSSNTEAFF
size: .
J: TRBJ1-1
V: TRBV9
D: .

DNA: TGTGCCAGCAGCTCTACAGGGAAGGAGCAGTTCTTC
CDR3: CASSSTGKEQFF
size: .
J: TRBJ2-1
V: TRBV28
D: .

DNA: TGCGCCAGCAGCCGGGCCGCGGGGGGAGCCTACGAGCAGTACTTC
CDR3: CASSRAAGGAYEQYF
size: few
J: TRBJ2-7
V: TRBV4-3
D: TRBD2

DNA: TGTGCCAGCAGTTTTGGACAGGGGAGAGGAGAGCAGTACTTC
CDR3: CASSFGQGRGEQYF
size: many
J: TRBJ2-7
V: TRBV27
D: TRBD1

DNA: TGTGCCAGCAGCCCAAGGGGGGGGACCCAATCCTACGAGCAGTACTTC
CDR3: CASSPRGGTQSYEQYF
size: many
J: TRBJ2-7
V: TRBV7-2
D: .

DNA: TGTGCCAGCAGCTTGGTGGCGGGAGGGCCGGAAGGGCAGTTCTTC
CDR3: CASSLVAGGPEGQFF
size: once
J: TRBJ2-1
V: TRBV5-4
D: TRBD2

DNA: TGTGCCAGCAAGACCGACCGAAACACCGGGGAGCTGTTTTTT
CDR3: CASKTDRNTGELFF
size: .
J: TRBJ2-2
V: TRBV7-9
D: .

DNA: TGTGCCAGCAGCCAAGAGCCCAGCTCCTACAATGAGCAGTTCTTC
CDR3: CASSQEPSSYNEQFF
size: few
J: TRBJ2-1
V: TRBV4-2
D: .

DNA: TGTGCCAGCAGTTTACCCGGACAGGGGGCTTACGAGCAGTACTTC
CDR3: CASSLPGQGAYEQYF
size: .
J: TRBJ2-7
V: TRBV28
D: TRBD1

DNA: TGTGCCAGCAGTTACTCGAATTTCAGGGCGCAAGAGACCCAGTACTTC
CDR3: CASSYSNFRAQETQYF
size: .
J: TRBJ2-5
V: TRBV6-5
D: .

DNA: TGCGCCAGCAGCCCAAGACCTGGTTGGGCATACAATGAGCAGTTCTTC
CDR3: CASSPRPGWAYNEQFF
size: .
J: TRBJ2-1
V: TRBV5-1
D: .

DNA: TGTGCCAGCAGTTTAGGTGGGATGAACACTGAAGCTTTCTTT
CDR3: CASSLGGMNTEAFF
size: once
J: TRBJ1-1
V: TRBV27
D: .

DNA: TGTGCCAGCAGGACCGGGACTAGCGGGAACAATGAGCAGTTCTTC
CDR3: CASRTGTSGNNEQFF
size: .
J: TRBJ2-1
V: TRBV6-1
D: TRBD2

DNA: TGTGCCAGCAGTACTTCAGAGACCCAGTACTTC
CDR3: CASSTSETQYF
size: few
J: TRBJ2-5
V: TRBV6-5
D: .

DNA: TGCGCCAGCAGCCTTCGACTAGCCCAAAACTACGAGCAGTACTTC
CDR3: CASSLRLAQNYEQYF
size: .
J: TRBJ2-7
V: TRBV10-2
D: TRBD2

DNA: TGTGCCAGCTCACCCTCGCGGGACAGGGCGGGGGAGCAGTACTTC
CDR3: CASSPSRDRAGEQYF
size: .
J: TRBJ2-7
V: TRBV18
D: TRBD1

DNA: TGTGCCAGCAGATTACAGGGTGGGGCAGATACGCAGTATTTT
CDR3: CASRLQGGADTQYF
size: .
J: TRBJ2-3
V: TRBV6-6
D: .

DNA: TGTGCCAGCAGCCTCCGGGGAGGGTTCTCCTACGAGCAGTACTTC
CDR3: CASSLRGGFSYEQYF
size: .
J: TRBJ2-7
V: TRBV5-8
D: TRBD2

DNA: TGTGCCAGCAGCTTGGAGAGCGGGGGACTCACAGATACGCAGTATTTT
CDR3: CASSLESGGLTDTQYF
size: .
J: TRBJ2-3
V: TRBV5-4
D: TRBD2

DNA: TGCGCCAGCAGCCCTAACCCGACGGGCTACAATGAGCAGTTCTTC
CDR3: CASSPNPTGYNEQFF
size: .
J: TRBJ2-1
V: TRBV5-1
D: .

DNA: TGTGCCAGCAAAATGCCAGGGGTCATCTATGGCTACACCTTC
CDR3: CASKMPGVIYGYTF
size: .
J: TRBJ1-2
V: TRBV6-1
D: .

DNA: TGTGCCAGCAGCCCCCTTCGGGGGCACGACGAGCAGTACTTC
CDR3: CASSPLRGHDEQYF
size: .
J: TRBJ2-7
V: TRBV7-8
D: .

DNA: TGCGCCAGCAGCCCCCAGTACAACTATGGCTACACCTTC
CDR3: CASSPQYNYGYTF
size: .
J: TRBJ1-2
V: TRBV5-1
D: .

DNA: TGTGCCAGCTCACCACTGAGGGATGTGGCCACTGAAGCTTTCTTT
CDR3: CASSPLRDVATEAFF
size: .
J: TRBJ1-1
V: TRBV18
D: .

DNA: TGTGCCAGCAGTTTATGGGGGGCATCCGGGACTAGGAATACGCAGTATTTT
CDR3: CASSLWGASGTRNTQYF
size: few
J: TRBJ2-3
V: TRBV27
D: TRBD2

DNA: TGTGCCTGGAGTGCGGGTAGCGCCTACGAGCAGTACTTC
CDR3: CAWSAGSAYEQYF
size: .
J: TRBJ2-7
V: TRBV30
D: .

DNA: TGTGCCAGCTCACCTGGGACAGGGGGCCAAGAGACCCAGTACTTC
CDR3: CASSPGTGGQETQYF
size: .
J: TRBJ2-5
V: TRBV18
D: TRBD1

DNA: TGTGCCAGCAGCTTAGGGGTGGGTAACGTTTGGAGTGAAAAACTGTTTTTT
CDR3: CASSLGVGNVWSEKLFF
size: .
J: TRBJ1-4
V: TRBV7-9
D: .

DNA: TGTGCCAGCTCACCACTGGGACTAGCGGATAAAAACATTCAGTACTTC
CDR3: CASSPLGLADKNIQYF
size: .
J: TRBJ2-4
V: TRBV18
D: TRBD2

DNA: TGTGCCAGCAGCTTAGAGGGCGGGAGCGCAGATACGCAGTATTTT
CDR3: CASSLEGGSADTQYF
size: .
J: TRBJ2-3
V: TRBV7-9
D: TRBD2

DNA: TGTGCCAGCAGCTTATTAGCGGGAGTGGAGACCCAGTACTTC
CDR3: CASSLLAGVETQYF
size: .
J: TRBJ2-5
V: TRBV11-2
D: TRBD2

DNA: TGCAGCGTTGCTTGGGCGGACGAGCAGTACTTC
CDR3: CSVAWADEQYF
size: .
J: TRBJ2-7
V: TRBV29-1
D: .

DNA: TGCGCCAGCAGCCCCACAGGACAGGGAGCCGGGGAGCTGTTTTTT
CDR3: CASSPTGQGAGELFF
size: .
J: TRBJ2-2
V: TRBV5-1
D: TRBD1

DNA: TGTGCCAGCTCACCAAGCAGGGCTGGAGGGGCCAACGTCCTGACTTTC
CDR3: CASSPSRAGGANVLTF
size: few
J: TRBJ2-6
V: TRBV18
D: .